This TCR beta chain stems from a study of vaccination effects on CD4 cells after COVID-19. ViraFEST expansion of antigen-specific CD4+ T cells with viral peptide pools preceded sequencing. Scientists isolated CD4+ T cells after a roughly nine-day culture period ended. Vaccine recipients lacked prior SARS-CoV-2 infection and had negative nucleocapsid antibodies. The culture medium for two million PBMC per well included about 9 IU/ml IL-2 and roughly 10 ug/ml peptides. Both day 3 and day 7 saw half the medium replaced with IL-2 medium. This clone appeared a few times. The antigen remains undetermined. The CDR3 consists of 13 residues. Deletions cut 3 bases from V and 2 bases from J, with 7 bases between. CDR1 LNHDA and CDR2 SQIVND come from the germline V gene (reference sequence). Overall study results and limits: Clones from infection and from vaccination both contracted markedly late after vaccination.

Generated by immunoSEQ multiplex PCR, the TCRdb table keeps only in-frame clones and is missing some. Among approximately 74,000 clones, approximately 75% were seen once, and the ten largest hold around 2.9%. V gene TRBV19 combines with J gene TRBJ1-1; D ambiguous. The receptor comes from a human donor who received a COVID-19 vaccine. Here the sequenced sample was CD4+ T cells from PBMCs cultured with HCoV-NL63 spike peptides, taken before COVID-19 vaccination. The CDR3 spells CASSISLNTEAFF. CDR3 DNA sequence: TGTGCCAGTAGTATCTCACTTAACACTGAAGCTTTCTTT.